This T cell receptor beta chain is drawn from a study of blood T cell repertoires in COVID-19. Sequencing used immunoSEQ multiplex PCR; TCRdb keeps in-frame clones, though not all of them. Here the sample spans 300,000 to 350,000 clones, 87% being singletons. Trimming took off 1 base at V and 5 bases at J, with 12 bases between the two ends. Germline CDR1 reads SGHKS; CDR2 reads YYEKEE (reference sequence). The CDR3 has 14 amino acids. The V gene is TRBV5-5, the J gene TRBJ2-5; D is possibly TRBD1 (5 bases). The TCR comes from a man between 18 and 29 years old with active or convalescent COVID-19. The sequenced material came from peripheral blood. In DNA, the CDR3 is TGTGCCAGCAGCTTGCTCCAGGGTATGGAGACCCAGTACTTC. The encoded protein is CASSLLQGMETQYF.